The rows below give T cell receptor beta chains drawn from one sample of a study of T cell responses to AZD1222 COVID-19 vaccine. Only in-frame clones appear in the TCRdb table, and some are missing; sequencing was by immunoSEQ multiplex PCR. The sample lists 100,000 or so clones, 88% occurring once. The sequencing here drew on peripheral blood, taken on day 0 of AZD1222 vaccination. The receptor set was obtained from an adult in good health. Each CDR3 is given with its conserved first and last residue. A D gene is named only where the DNA matches it firmly. Not all rows give a size; the values are once, few, many and, for expanded clones, a class.

>TRBV6-1|TRBJ1-6|NA|NA
TGTGCCAGCAATGAGGGCGCGGCTATATATAATTCACCCCTCCACTTT
CASNEGAAIYNSPLHF
>TRBV28|TRBJ1-3|once|NA
TGTGCCAGCAGCGACCCCGGGACAACTTCCCTTACACGAAACACCATATATTTT
CASSDPGTTSLTRNTIYF
>TRBV19|TRBJ2-3|NA|TRBD1
TGTGCCACCCACGATTGGACAGGGGAGGGGAGTAATACGCAGTATTTT
CATHDWTGEGSNTQYF
>TRBV5-6|TRBJ2-1|NA|TRBD1
TGTGCCAGCAGCTTGCGACAGGGGGCAGATCTGGACAATGAGCAGTTCTTC
CASSLRQGADLDNEQFF
>TRBV10-3|TRBJ1-5|NA|NA
TGTGCCACCTTACAGGGACCCAATCAGCCCCAGCATTTT
CATLQGPNQPQHF
>TRBV27|TRBJ2-2|once|NA
TGTGCCAGCAGTTTATTACTGGGGGAGCTGTTTTTT
CASSLLLGELFF
>TRBV13|TRBJ2-1|NA|NA
TGTGCCAGCAGCCCAGGTCGCGGTACGTACAATGAGCAGTTCTTC
CASSPGRGTYNEQFF
>TRBV19|TRBJ2-5|NA|NA
TGTGCCAGTAGGAAGACAGATCAAGAGACCCAGTACTTC
CASRKTDQETQYF
>TRBV7-3|TRBJ2-3|medium-sized|NA
TGTGCCAGCAGCTTAACAGATACGCAGTATTTT
CASSLTDTQYF
>TRBV12-3/TRBV12-4|TRBJ2-5|NA|NA
TGTGCCAGCAGAACAGGGTCCCAAGAGACCCAGTACTTC
CASRTGSQETQYF
>TRBV6-1|TRBJ2-5|NA|TRBD1
TGTGCCAGCAGTGAAGGTGGCTCCAGGGGGGAGACCCAGTACTTC
CASSEGGSRGETQYF
>TRBV6-1|TRBJ2-1|NA|TRBD1
TGTGCCAGCAGTGAAACTTGGGGACAGGGGTACAATGAGCAGTTCTTC
CASSETWGQGYNEQFF
>TRBV7-9|TRBJ1-3|NA|NA
TGTGCCAGCAGCGTAGCAGGGCGATCTGGAAACACCATATATTTT
CASSVAGRSGNTIYF
>TRBV11-2|TRBJ2-1|NA|NA
TGTGCCAGTTCCTGGGTCCGCAAGGGGAATGAGCAGTTCTTC
CASSWVRKGNEQFF
>TRBV9|TRBJ2-7|NA|TRBD2
TGTGCCAGCAGCGCCTCTAGCGGGATAGTCGAGCAGTACTTC
CASSASSGIVEQYF
>TRBV7-2|TRBJ2-1|once|NA
TGTGCCAGCAGCTTAGCCAGAAACAATGAGCAGTTCTTC
CASSLARNNEQFF
>TRBV5-5|TRBJ1-5|NA|NA
TGTGCCAGCAGCTTGGTGGATCAGCCCCAGCATTTT
CASSLVDQPQHF
>TRBV30|TRBJ2-3|NA|TRBD1
TGTGCCTGGAGGTCCGGGACAGGATATTTGGATACGCAGTATTTT
CAWRSGTGYLDTQYF
>TRBV4-1|TRBJ2-7|NA|NA
TGCGCCAGCAGCCAAATCCCGTCTAGCGCGATCCGACTACGAGAGCAGTACTTC
CASSQIPSSAIRLREQYF
>TRBV28|TRBJ2-6|NA|NA
TGTGCCAGCAGTCCTTCTGGGGCCAACGTCCTGACTTTC
CASSPSGANVLTF
>TRBV7-9|TRBJ2-3|NA|NA
TGTGCCAGCAGCTTAGACCAGGGCCTTAGCCTCACAGATACGCAGTATTTT
CASSLDQGLSLTDTQYF
>TRBV4-1|TRBJ2-3|NA|TRBD1
TGCGCCAGCAGCCCCACCCCGCGGACAGGGCTTTTCGAGTATTTT
CASSPTPRTGLFEYF
>TRBV7-9|TRBJ1-4|NA|NA
TGTGCCAGCAGCGCCCCAGGGACCCGTAATGAAAAACTGTTTTTT
CASSAPGTRNEKLFF
>TRBV20-1|TRBJ2-5|NA|NA
TGCAGTGCTGGTGGGGGGTTAGCCCAAGAGACCCAGTACTTC
CSAGGGLAQETQYF
>TRBV10-2|TRBJ1-1|NA|NA
TGCGCCAGCAGCCCAGGGCAGGGCACTGAAGCTTTCTTT
CASSPGQGTEAFF
>TRBV30|TRBJ1-2|NA|NA
TGTGCCTGGAGTGCGCGAAGTGGGTCCTATGGCTACACCTTC
CAWSARSGSYGYTF
>TRBV5-4|TRBJ2-5|few|TRBD2
TGTGCCAGCAGCGCGGGGGGGAGGGACCAAGAGACCCAGTACTTC
CASSAGGRDQETQYF
>TRBV28|TRBJ1-1|NA|NA
TGTGCCAGCAGTTTATGGGGGTTACCCATGAACACTGAAGCTTTCTTT
CASSLWGLPMNTEAFF
>TRBV2|TRBJ1-4|NA|TRBD1
TGTGCCAGCACCTCCGGGACAGGGCAGGGAGAAAAACTGTTTTTT
CASTSGTGQGEKLFF
>TRBV3-1/TRBV3-2|TRBJ2-2|once|TRBD1
TGTGCCAGCAGCACCCAAAAACAGGGGGCAACTCCCATCACCGGGGAGCTGTTTTTT
CASSTQKQGATPITGELFF
>TRBV6-5|TRBJ2-7|NA|TRBD2
TGTGCCAGCATGGGCGGGAGCAGGGAGGAGCAGTACTTC
CASMGGSREEQYF
>TRBV5-1|TRBJ2-4|NA|TRBD1
TGCGCCAGCAGCCCGGAGGGGACAGGGGACCGACTAGCCAAAAACATTCAGTACTTC
CASSPEGTGDRLAKNIQYF
>TRBV3-1/TRBV3-2|TRBJ1-1|once|NA
TGTGCCAGCAGCCCCATAGGGACTGAAGCTTTCTTT
CASSPIGTEAFF
>TRBV24-1|TRBJ1-5|NA|NA
TGTGCCACCAGTGATAGGAGCGACAATCAGCCCCAGCATTTT
CATSDRSDNQPQHF
>TRBV6-5|TRBJ1-1|NA|NA
TGTGCCAGCAGTTACGGGGTAGGCGTGAACACTGAAGCTTTCTTT
CASSYGVGVNTEAFF
>TRBV11-3|TRBJ2-2|NA|NA
TGTGCCAGCAGCTTAAGGTCCGTTAGCGGCGCATCCGGGGAGCTGTTTTTT
CASSLRSVSGASGELFF
>TRBV19|TRBJ1-3|NA|NA
TGTGCCAGTAGTATCTCCTCGCGGGGAAGTAACACCATATATTTT
CASSISSRGSNTIYF
>TRBV3-1/TRBV3-2|TRBJ1-2|NA|NA
TGTGCCAGCAGCCAAGTAGGGGCCTACACCTTC
CASSQVGAYTF
>TRBV7-2|TRBJ1-4|NA|NA
TGTGCCAGCAGCTTGGGCTCCATCGGGGAAAAACTGTTTTTT
CASSLGSIGEKLFF
>TRBV2|TRBJ1-4|once|TRBD1
TGTGCCAGCAGTAGGGACAGCCAAGGGGAAAAACTGTTTTTT
CASSRDSQGEKLFF
>TRBV19|TRBJ1-3|NA|NA
TGTGCCAGTAGTAGTCTTGGCTTCTCTGGAAACACCATATATTTT
CASSSLGFSGNTIYF
>TRBV7-2|TRBJ2-7|NA|NA
TGTGCCAGCAGCTTACAGGGCCTTGTCGACGAGCAGTACTTC
CASSLQGLVDEQYF
>TRBV6-1|TRBJ1-5|NA|NA
TGTGCCAGCAGTGAACCGAAAAATCAGCCCCAGCATTTT
CASSEPKNQPQHF
>TRBV18|TRBJ2-7|NA|TRBD2
TGTGCCAGCGCGACCGGGACTAGCGCCTACGAGCAGTACTTC
CASATGTSAYEQYF
>TRBV7-9|TRBJ2-7|once|NA
TGTGCCAGCAGCTTGGGGGACGTCTCCTACGAGCAGTACTTC
CASSLGDVSYEQYF
>TRBV28|TRBJ2-1|once|TRBD2
TGTGCCAGCACCGAGACTAGCGGGGGATACAATGAGCAGTTCTTC
CASTETSGGYNEQFF
>TRBV5-1|TRBJ2-5|NA|NA
TGCGCCAGCAGCTCCGAACCACAGGGATCGGAGACCCAGTACTTC
CASSSEPQGSETQYF